This T cell receptor beta chain comes out of a study of regulatory T cells in long-lasting Graves disease. The germline V gene encodes CDR1 KGHDR and CDR2 SFDVKD. The CDR3 loop spans 14 amino acids. V lost 4 bases, J lost 0 bases, and 6 bases lay in between. Construction of the TCR beta libraries employed iRepertoire HTBI primers in conjunction with Arm-PCR of CDR3 regions. TCRdb reprocessed the multiplex PCR reads via MiXCR and lists one record per CDR3 protein. The table includes 400,000 to 500,000 distinct CDR3 sequences, 14% to 15% detected once. Time point noted: newly diagnosed GD, antithyroid drugs for less than 3 months. After RNA was extracted from PBMCs, the TCR library was made from it. This clonotype was counted ten times or more. This sample was also put to use in a study of T cells in Graves' hyperthyroidism and ophthalmopathy. As that study records: TCR CDR3 underwent first-round RT-PCR with the HTBI primer set.

This chain links TRBV24-1 with TRBJ1-5; D is uncertain. This TCR was recovered from a woman between 25 and 40 years old with Graves disease. The input for sequencing was peripheral blood mononuclear cells (PBMCs), taken at new diagnosis, from a patient treated with antithyroid drugs. CDR3 sequence (DNA): TGTGCCACCAGTGAGCGCTCTAGCAATCAGCCCCAGCATTTT. Translating it yields CATSERSSNQPQHF.